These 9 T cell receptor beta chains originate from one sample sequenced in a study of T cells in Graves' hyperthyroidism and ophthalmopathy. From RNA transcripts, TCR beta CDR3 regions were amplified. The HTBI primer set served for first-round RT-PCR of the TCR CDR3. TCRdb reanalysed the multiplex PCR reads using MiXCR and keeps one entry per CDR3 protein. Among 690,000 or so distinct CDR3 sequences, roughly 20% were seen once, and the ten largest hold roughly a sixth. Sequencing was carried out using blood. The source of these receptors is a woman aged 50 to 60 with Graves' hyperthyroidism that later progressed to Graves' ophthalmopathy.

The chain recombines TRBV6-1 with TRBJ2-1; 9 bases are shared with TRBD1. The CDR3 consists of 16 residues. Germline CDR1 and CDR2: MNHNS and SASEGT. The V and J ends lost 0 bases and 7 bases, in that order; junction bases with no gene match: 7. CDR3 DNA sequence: TGTGCCAGCAGTGAAGCGTTGGGACAGGGCGTGAATGAGCAGTTCTTC. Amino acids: CASSEALGQGVNEQFF.

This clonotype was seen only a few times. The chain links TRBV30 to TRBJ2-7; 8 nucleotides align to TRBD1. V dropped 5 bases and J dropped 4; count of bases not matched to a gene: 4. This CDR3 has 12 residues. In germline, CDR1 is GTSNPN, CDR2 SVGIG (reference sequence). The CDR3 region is CAWSDRGYEQYF. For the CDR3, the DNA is TGTGCCTGGTCCGACAGGGGTTACGAGCAGTACTTC.

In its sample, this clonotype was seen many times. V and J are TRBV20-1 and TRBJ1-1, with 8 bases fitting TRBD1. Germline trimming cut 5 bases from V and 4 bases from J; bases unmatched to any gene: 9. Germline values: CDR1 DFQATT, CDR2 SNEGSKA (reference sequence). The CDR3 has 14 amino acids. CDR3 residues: CSADRTGRATEAFF. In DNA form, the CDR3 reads TGCAGTGCTGACCGGACAGGGAGGGCCACTGAAGCTTTCTTT.

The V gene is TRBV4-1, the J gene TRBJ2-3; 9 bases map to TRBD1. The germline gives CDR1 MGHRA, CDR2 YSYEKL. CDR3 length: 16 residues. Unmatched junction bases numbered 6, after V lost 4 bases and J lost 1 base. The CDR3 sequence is CASSRGQGSGTDTQYF. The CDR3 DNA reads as TGCGCCAGCAGCCGGGGACAGGGTTCGGGCACAGATACGCAGTATTTT.

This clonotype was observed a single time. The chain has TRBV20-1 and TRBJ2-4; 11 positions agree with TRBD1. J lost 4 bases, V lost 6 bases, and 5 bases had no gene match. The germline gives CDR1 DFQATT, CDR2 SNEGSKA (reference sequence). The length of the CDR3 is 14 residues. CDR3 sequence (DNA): TGCAGTGCCCCCGGGACAGGGGGTAAAAACATTCAGTACTTC. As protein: CSAPGTGGKNIQYF.

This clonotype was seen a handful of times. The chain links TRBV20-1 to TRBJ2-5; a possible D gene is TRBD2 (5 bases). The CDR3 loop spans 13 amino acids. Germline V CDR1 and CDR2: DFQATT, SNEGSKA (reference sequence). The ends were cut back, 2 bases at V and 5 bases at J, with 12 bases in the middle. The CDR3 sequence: CSARRLGEETQYF. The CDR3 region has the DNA TGCAGTGCTAGACGGCTCGGGGAGGAGACCCAGTACTTC.

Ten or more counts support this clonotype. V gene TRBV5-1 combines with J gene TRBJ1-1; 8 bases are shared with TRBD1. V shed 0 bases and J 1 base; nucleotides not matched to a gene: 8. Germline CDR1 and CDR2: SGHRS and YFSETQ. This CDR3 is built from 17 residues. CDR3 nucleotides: TGCGCCAGCAGCTTGGCGGGGCAGGGGGCTCGGAACACTGAAGCTTTCTTT. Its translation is CASSLAGQGARNTEAFF.

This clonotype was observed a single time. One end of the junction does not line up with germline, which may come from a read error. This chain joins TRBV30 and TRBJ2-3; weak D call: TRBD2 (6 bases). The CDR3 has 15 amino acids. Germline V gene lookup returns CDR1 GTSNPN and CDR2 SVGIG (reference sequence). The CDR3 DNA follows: TGTGCCTGGAGTGGGGCGGGGAGAACCACAGATACGCGGTATTTT. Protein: CAWSGAGRTTDTRYF.

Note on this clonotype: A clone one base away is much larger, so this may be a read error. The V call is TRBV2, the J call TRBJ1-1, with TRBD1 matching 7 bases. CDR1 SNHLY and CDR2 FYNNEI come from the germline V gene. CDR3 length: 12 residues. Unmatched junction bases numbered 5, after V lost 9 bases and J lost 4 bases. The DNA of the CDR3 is TGTGCCAGGGAGGGGGCGAGCACTGAAGCTTTCTTT. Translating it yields CAREGASTEAFF.